These T cell receptor beta chains were read from a single sample in a study of blood T cell repertoires in COVID-19. Data came from immunoSEQ multiplex PCR; TCRdb stores just in-frame clones and leaves some out. The table shows hundreds of thousands of clones, with roughly nine tenths occurring only once. The sequencing input was peripheral blood. All receptors come from a man between 18 and 35 years old with active or convalescent COVID-19. The CDR3 runs from the conserved cysteine through the conserved F or W. A D gene is named only where the DNA matches it firmly.

v_gene	j_gene	d_gene	CDR3aa	CDR3nt
TRBV30	TRBJ2-6	TRBD2	CAWNVGGGANVLTF	TGTGCCTGGAACGTGGGAGGGGGGGCCAACGTCCTGACTTTC
TRBV28	TRBJ2-1	TRBD1	CASSSLRGQGSNEQFF	TGTGCCAGCAGTTCCCTTCGTGGACAGGGGAGCAATGAGCAGTTCTTC
TRBV7-2	TRBJ1-5	NA	CASSLDFGGGQPQHF	TGTGCCAGCAGCTTAGACTTTGGGGGGGGACAGCCCCAGCATTTT
TRBV2	TRBJ2-7	TRBD2	CASTIGTSGWYEQYF	TGTGCCAGCACCATAGGGACTAGCGGGTGGTACGAGCAGTACTTC
TRBV19	TRBJ1-2	TRBD1	CASRTGAGYTF	TGTGCCAGTCGAACAGGGGCTGGCTACACCTTC
TRBV7-2	TRBJ1-2	TRBD1	CASSSGTGDLYGYTF	TGTGCCAGCAGCTCTGGGACAGGGGATTTGTATGGCTACACCTTC
TRBV4-3	TRBJ1-2	TRBD1	CASSQDIGGVPDYGYTF	TGCGCCAGCAGCCAAGATATAGGGGGCGTCCCCGACTATGGCTACACCTTC
TRBV28	TRBJ2-7	TRBD1	CASSSPWTGGGYEQYF	TGTGCCAGCAGTTCACCCTGGACAGGGGGTGGTTACGAGCAGTACTTC
TRBV30	TRBJ2-3	NA	CAWSVGGTADTQYF	TGTGCCTGGAGTGTAGGGGGTACGGCCGATACGCAGTATTTT
TRBV9	TRBJ2-3	TRBD2	CASSVEGTSGGWNTQYF	TGTGCCAGCAGCGTAGAAGGAACTAGCGGGGGATGGAATACGCAGTATTTT
TRBV2	TRBJ2-2	TRBD2	CASSTTTASGIRGELFF	TGTGCCAGCAGCACGACTACGGCTAGCGGGATTAGGGGGGAGCTGTTTTTT
TRBV28	TRBJ1-5	NA	CASSRTYQPQHF	TGTGCCAGCAGCCGGACTTATCAGCCCCAGCATTTT
TRBV9	TRBJ2-2	NA	CASSVSGYHTGELFF	TGTGCCAGCAGCGTATCAGGGTATCATACCGGGGAGCTGTTTTTT
TRBV29-1	TRBJ2-3	TRBD2	CSVEGGRGTDTQYF	TGCAGCGTTGAAGGCGGGAGGGGCACAGATACGCAGTATTTT
TRBV20-1	TRBJ1-1	NA	CSAGGNTEAFF	TGCAGTGCGGGGGGGAACACTGAAGCTTTCTTT
TRBV12-3/TRBV12-4	TRBJ2-2	TRBD1	CVPGQSNTGELFF	TGTGTCCCGGGACAGTCGAACACCGGGGAGCTGTTTTTT